This TCR beta chain was obtained from a study of identical twins. The CDR3 runs to 19 residues. TCRdb independently ran MiXCR on the 5' RACE reads; one entry per CDR3 protein. This table has 450,000 to 650,000 distinct CDR3 sequences, more than 9% appearing once. Remarks on this clonotype: At one boundary the junction diverges from the germline segment, which might be a read error.

The same specimen was also included in a second study, on yellow fever vaccine responses in identical twins.

V usage is TRBV12-3 or TRBV12-4 and J usage is TRBJ2-7; 13 nucleotides line up with TRBD2. The source material was PBMCs. This TCR was recovered from a woman younger than 30 in good health. The CDR3: CTSSLRTGGTSGVSYEQYF. For the CDR3, the DNA is TGTACCAGCAGTTTAAGGACAGGGGGGACTAGCGGGGTCTCCTACGAGCAGTACTTC.